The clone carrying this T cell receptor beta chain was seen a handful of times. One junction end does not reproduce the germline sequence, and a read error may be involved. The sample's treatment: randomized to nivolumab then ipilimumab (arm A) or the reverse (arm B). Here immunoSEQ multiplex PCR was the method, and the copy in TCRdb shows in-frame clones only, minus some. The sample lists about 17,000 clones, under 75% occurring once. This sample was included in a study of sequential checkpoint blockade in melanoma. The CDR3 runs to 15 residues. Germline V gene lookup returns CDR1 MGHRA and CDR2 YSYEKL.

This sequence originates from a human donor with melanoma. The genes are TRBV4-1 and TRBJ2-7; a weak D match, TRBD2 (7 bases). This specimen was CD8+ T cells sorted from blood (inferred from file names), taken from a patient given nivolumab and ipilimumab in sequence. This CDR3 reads CASSGAGAFYYEQYF. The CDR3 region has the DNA TGTGCCAGCAGTGGTGCGGGGGCCTTCTACTACGAGCAGTACTTC.